These T cell receptor beta chains were read from a single sample in a study of blood T cells in healthy people across ages. TCRdb reanalysed the 5' RACE reads using MiXCR and keeps one entry per CDR3 protein. Of approximately 800,000 distinct CDR3 sequences in the sample, 50% to 65% were seen once. The sample comprised blood. These receptors were obtained from a man aged 80 or over in good health. The CDR3 runs from the conserved cysteine through the conserved F or W. Fields, in order: V gene, clone size, J gene, D gene, CDR3 DNA, CDR3 protein. D genes are given only for firm matches. Clone size is shown for a subset of rows, as once, few, many or a class of expanded clone.

TRBV5-1	few	TRBJ1-2	-	TGCGCCAGCAGCTTTGATTCAGGGGCCTATGGCTACACCTTC	CASSFDSGAYGYTF
TRBV7-2	-	TRBJ2-7	TRBD1	TGTGCCAGCAACTTAGTTTGGACAGGGACCTACGAGCAGTACTTC	CASNLVWTGTYEQYF
TRBV28	-	TRBJ2-7	TRBD1	TGTGCCAGCAGTCGGGGACAGGGAAAATCCTACGAGCAGTACTTC	CASSRGQGKSYEQYF
TRBV20-1	-	TRBJ1-1	-	TGCAGTGCTAGACGTACCAGGTTGAACACTGAAGCTTTCTTT	CSARRTRLNTEAFF
TRBV7-2	few	TRBJ1-4	TRBD1	TGTGCCAGCAGCGACAGGGGGGCTAATGAAAAACTGTTTTTT	CASSDRGANEKLFF
TRBV4-1	once	TRBJ2-7	TRBD2	TGCGCCAGCAGCCAAGATCCTCCGAGGGTCAGCGGGAGTCCGTACGAGCAGTACTTC	CASSQDPPRVSGSPYEQYF
TRBV28	-	TRBJ1-5	-	TGTGCCAGCAGTTTCGCAGGGCCCAATCAGCCCCAGCATTTT	CASSFAGPNQPQHF
TRBV7-9	-	TRBJ1-2	-	TGTGCCAGCAGCGGGCCCCCCCAGGGAAGATATGGCTACACCTTC	CASSGPPQGRYGYTF
TRBV7-2	-	TRBJ2-3	TRBD2	TGTGCCAGCAGCTTCTGGCTAGCGGGAGACTCCGCCTCGGCGCACAGATACGCGTATTTT	CASSFWLAGDSASAHRYAYF
TRBV12-3/TRBV12-4	-	TRBJ2-4	TRBD2	TGTGCCAGCAGTCCATTGGGGCGTAGCGGGGCCATTCAGTACTTC	CASSPLGRSGAIQYF
TRBV5-1	-	TRBJ2-6	TRBD1	TGCGCCAGCAGTAGAACAGGGGACGGGGCCAACGTCCTGACTTTC	CASSRTGDGANVLTF
TRBV6-1	-	TRBJ1-2	TRBD1	TGTGCCAGCAGTGTCGGGGACAGGGTCGGCGGCTACACCTTC	CASSVGDRVGGYTF
TRBV20-1	many	TRBJ2-7	-	TGCAGTGCTAGAGATCTGAACGAGCAGTACTTC	CSARDLNEQYF
TRBV10-3	once	TRBJ2-5	-	TGTGCCATCAGTGAGCAGATGAAAGAGACCCAGTACTTC	CAISEQMKETQYF
TRBV5-6	many	TRBJ2-3	-	TGTGCCAGCAGCACGGGACCCTTCGGATACGCGTATTTT	CASSTGPFGYAYF
TRBV20-1	-	TRBJ1-1	-	TGCAGTGCTTGGGGAAACACTGAAGCTTTCTTT	CSAWGNTEAFF
TRBV4-1	few	TRBJ1-4	-	TGCGCCAGCAGCGCACGATGGGGTGAAAAACTGTTTTTT	CASSARWGEKLFF
TRBV2	few	TRBJ2-7	TRBD1	TGTGCCAGCAGTGAGGCAGGGGGCCTTTACGAGCAGTACTTC	CASSEAGGLYEQYF
TRBV9	-	TRBJ2-7	-	TGTGCCAGCAGCCTCTTCCCGGGGCCAGGGACCGAGCAGTACTTC	CASSLFPGPGTEQYF
TRBV12-3/TRBV12-4	-	TRBJ2-7	-	TGTGCCAGCAGTTTAAGTGCTAGCGTCTACGAGCAGTACTTC	CASSLSASVYEQYF
TRBV7-9	-	TRBJ1-2	-	TGTGCCAGCAGCCCGGCGGGGGCAAGTCGTGGCTACACCTTC	CASSPAGASRGYTF
TRBV6-4	-	TRBJ2-6	-	TGTGCCAACAGTGACTCCCCCAGGGCTGGGGCCAACGTCCTGACTTTC	CANSDSPRAGANVLTF
TRBV29-1	-	TRBJ1-1	-	TGCAGCGCCGTAACAGGGCTCACTGAAGCTTTCTTT	CSAVTGLTEAFF
TRBV20-1	-	TRBJ2-3	TRBD2	TGCAGTGCTAGGAGAGCGGGAGAAGGCGGATACGCGTATTTT	CSARRAGEGGYAYF
TRBV5-1	-	TRBJ2-7	-	TGCGCCAGCAGCTTGGGAGGGGGGCGCTCCTACGAGCAGTACTTC	CASSLGGGRSYEQYF
TRBV10-2	-	TRBJ2-3	-	TGCGCCAGCAGTGAGTCGTCGGTCGTACCCGATACGCAGTATTTT	CASSESSVVPDTQYF
TRBV28	-	TRBJ2-7	-	TGTGCCAGCGGCGATAGCGGTCTCAACGAGCAGTACTTC	CASGDSGLNEQYF
TRBV9	few	TRBJ2-5	-	TGTGCCAGCAGCGTATTCGTGAACCAAGAGACCCAGTACTTC	CASSVFVNQETQYF
TRBV29-1	few	TRBJ2-7	TRBD2	TGCAGCGGCCCGACTAGCGGTACCTACGAGCAGTACTTC	CSGPTSGTYEQYF
TRBV7-9	-	TRBJ1-6	TRBD1	TGTGCCAGCAGCAAAGGCCGGGAGGGGGCAGGATCACCCCTCCACTTT	CASSKGREGAGSPLHF
TRBV27	-	TRBJ2-7	TRBD1	TGTGCCAGCGGTTTGGTATGGACAGGGTCTTCCTACGAGCAGTACTTC	CASGLVWTGSSYEQYF
TRBV3-1	-	TRBJ2-7	TRBD2	TGTGCCAGCAGCCCGAGACTAGCGGGAGGGTACTACGAGCAGTACTTC	CASSPRLAGGYYEQYF
TRBV4-2	once	TRBJ2-1	TRBD2	TGTGCCAGCAGCCAAACCCCCGGGACTAGCTACAATGAGCAGTTCTTC	CASSQTPGTSYNEQFF
TRBV25-1	-	TRBJ1-6	-	TGTGCCAGCAGGGATACTCGGAATGGGTCACCCCTCCACTTT	CASRDTRNGSPLHF
TRBV5-1	-	TRBJ1-5	-	TGCGCCAGCTGCCTAGGCCCAGGGGGCAATCAGCCCCAGCATTTT	CASCLGPGGNQPQHF
TRBV10-3	-	TRBJ1-4	-	TGTGCCATCAGACCGGGTTCGGGAGATGAAAAGCCGTTTTTT	CAIRPGSGDEKPFF
TRBV20-1	many	TRBJ2-7	TRBD2	TGCAGTGCTAGGACTAGCGCCAGGCAGGGCGAGCAGTACTTC	CSARTSARQGEQYF
TRBV3-1	-	TRBJ2-3	-	TGTGCCGGCAGCCAAGAGGGACCTACCACGAAGCACAGATACGCGTATTTT	CAGSQEGPTTKHRYAYF
TRBV4-1	-	TRBJ2-7	TRBD1	TGCGCCAGCAGCCAAGACAGGGGGACCTACGAGCAGTACTTC	CASSQDRGTYEQYF
TRBV20-1	-	TRBJ2-7	TRBD2	TGCAGTGCTAGAGCACTAGCGGAACGCTACAATGAGCAGTACTTC	CSARALAERYNEQYF
TRBV6-6	few	TRBJ1-5	-	TGTGCCAGCAGTTACTTGGGGGGAGGTCAGCCCCAGCATTTT	CASSYLGGGQPQHF
TRBV5-5	-	TRBJ2-1	-	TGTGCCAGCAGCTTGGAGGCAGGACGAAACAATGAGCAGTTCTTC	CASSLEAGRNNEQFF
TRBV12-3/TRBV12-4	-	TRBJ1-5	-	TGTGCCAGCAGTTTAGCAGGGGCAGGCAATCAGCCCCAGCATTTT	CASSLAGAGNQPQHF
TRBV25-1	-	TRBJ2-5	TRBD2	TGTGCCAGCAGTGAGCCTAGCGGGAGTAAGGAGACCCAGTACTTC	CASSEPSGSKETQYF
TRBV7-2	-	TRBJ2-1	-	TGTGCCAGCAGCTTACTATCTAGTGTAAGCTCCTACAATGAGCAGTTCTTC	CASSLLSSVSSYNEQFF
TRBV30	once	TRBJ2-5	TRBD2	TGTGCCTGGAGTTTTAGCGGGAGTCAAGAGACCCAGTACTTC	CAWSFSGSQETQYF
TRBV5-5	-	TRBJ1-1	-	TGTGCCAGCAGCTTCTCTCTTCTAAACACTGAAGCTTTCTTT	CASSFSLLNTEAFF
TRBV20-1	-	TRBJ1-5	-	TGCAGTGCTAGAGGGGAGATCAATCAGCCCCAGCATTTT	CSARGEINQPQHF
TRBV3-1	-	TRBJ2-6	-	TGTGCCAGCAGCCAAGGCGAGGGGAGAGTCTCTGGGGCCAACGTCCTGACTTTC	CASSQGEGRVSGANVLTF
TRBV29-1	-	TRBJ2-7	-	TGCAGCGTTATGAGTTCCTACGAGCAGTACTTC	CSVMSSYEQYF
TRBV7-2	many	TRBJ1-2	TRBD1	TGTGCCAGCACACAGGGGAACGGCTACACCTTC	CASTQGNGYTF
TRBV27	few	TRBJ1-2	-	TGTGCCAGCAGCCACGGTGGAGGGAGTGGCTACACCTTC	CASSHGGGSGYTF
TRBV7-2	-	TRBJ2-1	TRBD2	TGTGCCAGCAGCTCCTCTAGCGGGAGGGAGGGGTTCTTC	CASSSSSGREGFF
TRBV20-1	-	TRBJ2-5	TRBD2	TGCAGTGCTCCCGATATAGCGAGGGAGGGCGATGAGCAGTACTTC	CSAPDIAREGDEQYF
TRBV6-2/TRBV6-3	-	TRBJ2-1	TRBD2	TGTGCCAGCAGCCCCAGACTAGCGGGAGGTGAGCAGTTCTTC	CASSPRLAGGEQFF
TRBV25-1	-	TRBJ1-3	TRBD1	TGTGCCAGCGGACAGGCTTCCTCTGGAAACACCATATATTTT	CASGQASSGNTIYF
TRBV20-1	few	TRBJ2-7	-	TGCAGTGCTATTAGTCACGAGCAGTACTTC	CSAISHEQYF
TRBV24-1	-	TRBJ2-7	TRBD1	TGTGCCACCAGTGACGCACAGGGGAGCTCCTACAATGAGCAGTACTTC	CATSDAQGSSYNEQYF